The 16 T cell receptor beta chains presented below share a single source sample, sequenced in a study of cytomegalovirus exposure and HLA in healthy donors. TCRdb's table, derived via immunoSEQ multiplex PCR, lists solely in-frame clones and lacks some. The sample records some 140,000 clones, 86% being singletons. The sequenced material came from PBMCs. The receptors were sampled from a human donor in good health.

The chain recombines TRBV7-9 with TRBJ1-1; 10 bases fit TRBD1. J lost 2 bases, V lost 1 base, and 4 bases had no gene match. The CDR3 extends over 16 amino acids. From germline, CDR1 is SEHNR and CDR2 FQNEAQ (reference sequence). The CDR3 region is CASSLGTGGSNTEAFF. The DNA of the CDR3 is TGTGCCAGCAGCTTAGGGACAGGGGGGTCCAACACTGAAGCTTTCTTT. The variable domain in full, completed from reference TRBV7-9 and TRBJ1-1, reads DTGVSQNPRHKITKRGQNVTFRCDPISEHNRLYWYRQTLGQGPEFLTYFQNEAQLEKSRLLSDRFSAERPKGSFSTLEIQRTEQGDSAMYLCASSLGTGGSNTEAFFGQGTRLTVV.

J is TRBJ1-1 and V is TRBV7-3; possible D gene TRBD1, 5 bases. The ends were cut back, 2 bases at V and 0 bases at J, with 13 bases in the middle. The germline V gene encodes CDR1 SGHTA and CDR2 FQGTGA. CDR3 length equals 16 residues. The CDR3 sequence: CASSLSGSPMNTEAFF. The CDR3 DNA reads as TGTGCCAGCAGCTTATCAGGGTCCCCCATGAACACTGAAGCTTTCTTT.

The V gene is TRBV27, the J gene TRBJ2-1; 9 bases map to TRBD2. Germline assignment: CDR1 MNHEY and CDR2 SMNVEV (reference sequence). V lost 3 bases, J lost 10 bases, and 7 bases stayed unmatched. The CDR3 sequence is 14 residues long. The DNA of the CDR3 is TGTGCCAGCAGTTTTTTAGCGGGAGTGGGGGAGCAGTTCTTC. It encodes CASSFLAGVGEQFF.

The gene calls are TRBV6-1 and TRBJ1-1; 7 bases align to TRBD1. The J segment lost 1 base and the V segment lost 10 bases, leaving 6 bases of the junction unmatched. The CDR3 is 13 amino acids. CDR1 MNHNS and CDR2 SASEGT come from the germline V gene. The CDR3 here is CANGQVRNTEAFF. CDR3 DNA sequence: TGTGCCAACGGACAGGTGAGGAACACTGAAGCTTTCTTT.

The chain links TRBV7-2 to TRBJ2-7; 7 bases agree with TRBD1. The V and J ends lost 5 bases and 6 bases, in that order; junction bases with no gene match: 7. CDR3 size: 13 residues. Germline assignment: CDR1 SGHTA and CDR2 FQGNSA. Here the CDR3 reads CASSEKTGTEQYF. CDR3 nucleotides: TGTGCCAGCAGCGAGAAGACAGGGACCGAGCAGTACTTC.

A few counts support this clone. The chain uses TRBV28 and TRBJ2-1, with 8 positions matching TRBD2. The trim removed 8 bases at V and 6 bases at J, leaving 9 bases unmatched. The germline CDR1 and CDR2 sequences are MDHEN and SYDVKM. The CDR3 has 14 residues. Here the CDR3 DNA reads TGTGCCAGCGAAAGCGGGAGTAACTTCAATGAGCAGTTCTTC. Encoded protein: CASESGSNFNEQFF. Full variable domain (missing parts from reference TRBV28 and TRBJ2-1): DVKVTQSSRYLVKRTGEKVFLECVQDMDHENMFWYRQDPGLGLRLIYFSYDVKMKEKGDIPEGYSVSREKKERFSLILESASTNQTSMYLCASESGSNFNEQFFGPGTRLTVL.

The rearrangement joins TRBV20-1 to TRBJ2-3; unclear D gene. Per germline, CDR1 DFQATT and CDR2 SNEGSKA (reference sequence). V lost 8 bases and J lost 0, with 6 bases in between. CDR3 size: 11 residues. The CDR3 sequence is CSRQSTDTQYF. The CDR3 DNA is TGCAGTCGTCAGAGCACAGATACGCAGTATTTT.

The CDR3 loop reads CASSSGTVEKLFF. In DNA form, the CDR3 reads TGTGCCAGCAGTTCAGGGACAGTAGAAAAACTGTTTTTT. This chain joins TRBV28 and TRBJ1-4, with 7 bases fitting TRBD1. The CDR3 covers 13 residues. Germline V CDR1 and CDR2: MDHEN, SYDVKM. Trimming cost V 4 bases and J 8 bases; bases outside gene matches: 4.

The chain carries TRBV11-2 and TRBJ1-3; D might be TRBD1 (5 bases). Germline V gene lookup returns CDR1 SGHAT and CDR2 FQNNGV. This CDR3 contains 12 residues. V gave up 5 bases and J gave up 16 bases, with 18 bases separating them. CDR3 sequence reads: CASSRGESEGYF. The CDR3 DNA is TGTGCCAGCAGCCGGGGGGAATCCGAGGGGTATTTT.

The V and J genes are TRBV28 and TRBJ2-4, with TRBD2 as a possible D gene (6 bases). Germline CDR1 reads MDHEN; CDR2 reads SYDVKM. Trimming shortened V by 3 bases and J by 0 bases, and 9 bases separated the two germline ends. The CDR3 sequence is 15 residues long. The DNA of the CDR3 is TGTGCCAGCAGTTTTACTAGCATAGCCAAAAACATTCAGTACTTC. Its translation is CASSFTSIAKNIQYF.

The chain combines TRBV5-1 with TRBJ1-1; D unclear. Trimming stripped 4 bases from V and 0 bases from J, with 7 bases between. Looked up from germline, CDR1 is SGHRS and CDR2 is YFSETQ. The CDR3 consists of 13 residues. The CDR3 is CASSSEMNTEAFF. CDR3 DNA: TGCGCCAGCAGCAGCGAGATGAACACTGAAGCTTTCTTT.

V and J are TRBV11-2 and TRBJ2-7, with 7 bases lining up with TRBD2. The CDR3 loop spans 14 amino acids. J was trimmed by 4 bases and V by 5 bases; bases with no gene match: 8. CDR1 is SGHAT and CDR2 is FQNNGV in the germline V gene. The CDR3 spells CASSHSGLMYEQYF. The CDR3 bases are TGTGCCAGCAGCCATAGCGGGCTGATGTACGAGCAGTACTTC.

This chain connects TRBV28 to TRBJ1-1; TRBD1 is a possible D gene (5 bases). Germline CDR1 reads MDHEN; CDR2 reads SYDVKM. V shed 7 bases and J shed 7 bases, with 16 bases lying between them. This CDR3 has 13 amino acids. CDR3 sequence: CASTPKGTGEAFF. The CDR3 nucleotides read TGTGCCAGCACCCCAAAGGGCACAGGTGAAGCTTTCTTT.

The genes are TRBV2 and TRBJ1-4, with a possible D match to TRBD1 (5 bases). Germline V gene data show CDR1 as SNHLY and CDR2 as FYNNEI. This CDR3 is 13 amino acids long. V dropped 5 bases and J dropped 7 bases, with 11 bases sitting between them. CDR3 protein: CASSNGGGEKLFF. The CDR3 bases are TGTGCCAGCAGTAACGGGGGGGGTGAAAAACTGTTTTTT. Looking up the rest from reference TRBV2 and TRBJ1-4 gives the full variable domain: EPEVTQTPSHQVTQMGQEVILRCVPISNHLYFYWYRQILGQKVEFLVSFYNNEISEKSEIFDDQFSVERPDGSNFTLKIRSTKLEDSAMYFCASSNGGGEKLFFGSGTQLSVL.

The chain uses TRBV27 and TRBJ2-7, with 7 positions matching TRBD1. This CDR3 is built from 16 residues. J was trimmed by 2 bases and V by 3 bases; bases with no gene match: 10. The germline CDR1 and CDR2 sequences are MNHEY and SMNVEV (reference sequence). The CDR3 here is CASSFPHRQGTYEQYF. For the CDR3, the DNA is TGTGCCAGCAGTTTCCCCCACCGACAGGGCACCTACGAGCAGTACTTC.

A word on this clone: Given the absence of the conserved phenylalanine or tryptophan at the CDR3 end, a read error is likely. The DNA is left out, because the CDR3 cannot be placed on it with certainty; the CDR3 is given as TCRdb lists it. This sequence joins TRBV28 and TRBJ1-2; TRBD1 was called by the table and not checked on the DNA. The CDR3 length equals 8 residues, ends included. Germline loops: CDR1 MDHEN, CDR2 SYDVKM. This CDR3 reads CASSPGHP.